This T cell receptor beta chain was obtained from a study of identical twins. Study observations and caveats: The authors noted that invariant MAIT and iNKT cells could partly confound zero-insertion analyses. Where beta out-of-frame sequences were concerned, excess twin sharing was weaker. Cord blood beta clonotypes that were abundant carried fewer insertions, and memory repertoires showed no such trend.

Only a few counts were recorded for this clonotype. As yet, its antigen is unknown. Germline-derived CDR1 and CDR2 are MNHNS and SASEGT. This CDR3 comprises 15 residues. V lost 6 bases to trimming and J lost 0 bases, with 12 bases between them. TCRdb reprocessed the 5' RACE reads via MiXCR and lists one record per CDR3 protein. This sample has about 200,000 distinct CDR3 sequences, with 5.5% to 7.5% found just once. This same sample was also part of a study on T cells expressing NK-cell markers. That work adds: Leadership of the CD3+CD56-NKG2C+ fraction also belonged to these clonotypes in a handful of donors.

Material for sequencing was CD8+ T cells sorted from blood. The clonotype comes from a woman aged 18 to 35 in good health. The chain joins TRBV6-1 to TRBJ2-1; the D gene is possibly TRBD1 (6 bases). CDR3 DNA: TGTGCCAGCAGGGACTTCAGGGGCTCCTACAATGAGCAGTTCTTC. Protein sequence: CASRDFRGSYNEQFF.